The 5 T cell receptor beta chains given below trace back to one sample, sequenced in a study of CD8 T cells in ankylosing spondylitis (dated by TCRdb to 2016 to 2017). Receptor libraries were prepared by 5' RACE. The listed sequencing device is Illumina HiSeq 2500. TCRdb applied fastp at Q25 and MiXCR to the public reads, then kept only in-frame beta chains. Under each unique CDR3 protein, matching rows form one entry showing the most common genes and DNA. This sample holds 80,000 to 100,000 distinct CDR3 sequences; roughly 8.7% were observed only once. More than 9.5% of the sample goes to the ten largest clones. The source material was blood, either unsorted or a sorted T cell fraction (not recorded which). The receptors were gathered from a male donor with ankylosing spondylitis or in good health (not recorded which).

Ten or more counts support this clonotype. The rearrangement links TRBV5-6 to TRBJ2-5; 10 bases agree with TRBD2. Germline V gene lookup returns CDR1 SGHDT and CDR2 YYEEEE. This CDR3 is 15 amino acids long. J was trimmed by 4 bases and V by 4 bases; bases with no gene match: 7. This chain's CDR3 is CASSHLAGASETQYF. The CDR3 DNA sequence: TGTGCCAGCAGCCATCTAGCGGGGGCCTCAGAGACCCAGTACTTC.

The sample holds many counts of this clonotype. The J gene is TRBJ2-5, the V gene TRBV4-3, with a weak D call TRBD1 (5 bases). The CDR3 totals 14 residues. V was trimmed by 1 base and J by 1 base, leaving 7 bases between them. The germline V gene encodes CDR1 LGHNA and CDR2 YSLEER. The CDR3 reads CASSQGGRQETQYF. CDR3 sequence (DNA): TGCGCCAGCAGCCAAGGGGGCCGCCAAGAGACCCAGTACTTC.

This clonotype was detected ten times or more. The chain is built from TRBV27 and TRBJ2-2; D ambiguous. The ends were cut back, 5 bases at V and 7 bases at J, with 17 bases in the middle. Germline loops: CDR1 MNHEY, CDR2 SMNVEV (reference sequence). CDR3 length equals 15 residues. CDR3 DNA: TGTGCCAGCAGTGCAACATCCGAATTTAACGGGGAGCTGTTTTTT. Its translation is CASSATSEFNGELFF.

Ten or more counts support this clonotype. The genes are TRBV2 and TRBJ2-2, with 9 nucleotides matching TRBD1. Germline-derived CDR1 and CDR2 are SNHLY and FYNNEI. The V and J ends lost 6 bases and 6 bases, in that order; junction bases with no gene match: 2. The CDR3 loop spans 13 amino acids. CDR3 in amino acids: CASSWTGAGELFF. The DNA of the CDR3 is TGTGCCAGCAGCTGGACAGGGGCCGGGGAGCTGTTTTTT.

The J gene is TRBJ2-2, the V gene TRBV12-3 or TRBV12-4, with 8 bases aligning to TRBD2. CDR3 length: 14 residues. J was trimmed by 3 bases and V by 3 bases; bases with no gene match: 0. CDR3 in amino acids: CASSFSGDTGELFF. The CDR3, as DNA: TGTGCCAGCAGTTTTAGCGGGGACACCGGGGAGCTGTTTTTT.